The 9 T cell receptor beta chains in this list originate from one sample, sequenced in a study of shared clonotypes between healthy human individuals. TCRdb's copy holds only in-frame clones and misses some; the assay was immunoSEQ multiplex PCR. The data show approximately 1,000,000 clones, with approximately 80% seen just once and over 0.8% held by the top ten. Sequences were obtained from memory CD4+ T cells from PBMCs. Specified subset: CD45RA-negative fraction. Receptors were obtained from a man in his late teens or twenties in good health. Some clones in this sample may be carry-over from other donors' samples.

V gene TRBV29-1 combines with J gene TRBJ2-3; 7 positions match TRBD1. CDR1 and CDR2 (germline): SQVTM, ANQGSEA. V trimming: 3 bases; J trimming: 6 bases; junction bases outside the gene matches: 6. The CDR3 runs 13 residues. The CDR3 DNA sequence: TGCAGCGTTGAGAGGACAGGTGGGGATACGCAGTATTTT. It codes for CSVERTGGDTQYF.

With regard to this clone: This sample includes further DNA sequences coding for the same CDR3. The genes are TRBV7-6 and TRBJ2-7; the D is unclear. V lost 4 bases to trimming and J lost 4 bases, with 8 bases between them. The CDR3 consists of 12 residues. CDR1 SGHVS and CDR2 FNYEAQ come from the germline V gene. The CDR3 nucleotides are TGTGCCAGCAGCTCCCCTGGGTACGAGCAGTACTTC. This gives the protein CASSSPGYEQYF.

This clone has a single count. The chain uses TRBV4-3 and TRBJ2-2, with TRBD2 matching 8 bases. This CDR3 is 17 amino acids long. V was clipped by 1 base and J by 3 bases; unmatched bases: 7. Germline V gene lookup returns CDR1 LGHNA and CDR2 YSLEER. CDR3 nucleotide sequence: TGCGCCAGCAGCCAAGTGGTAGGCGGGAGGTACACCGGGGAGCTGTTTTTT. Its translation is CASSQVVGGRYTGELFF.

The V call is TRBV25-1, the J call TRBJ1-4; 7 bases agree with TRBD1. In germline, CDR1 is MGHDK, CDR2 SYGVNS. The CDR3 spans 18 residues. The ends lost 5 bases at V and 1 base at J; junction bases unmatched: 13. DNA of the CDR3: TGTGCCAGCAGTCTGACAGGGAGGGGGACTCTAACTAATGAAAAACTGTTTTTT. Its translation: CASSLTGRGTLTNEKLFF.

This clone was detected only a few times. The same CDR3 arises from other DNA sequences in this sample as well. The chain links TRBV6-5 to TRBJ2-2; D unresolved. Trimming took off 5 bases at V and 1 base at J, with 8 bases between the two ends. Germline CDR1 MNHEY, CDR2 SVGAGI. The CDR3 totals 14 residues. The CDR3 DNA is TGTGCCAGCAGTCCCCGGCTGAACACCGGGGAGCTGTTTTTT. Its translation is CASSPRLNTGELFF.

This clone was counted a single time. The genes are TRBV7-9 and TRBJ1-1; no definite D call. This CDR3 is 15 amino acids long. Germline V gives CDR1 SEHNR, CDR2 FQNEAQ (reference sequence). Trimming removed 1 base at V and 8 bases at J, with 17 bases between. CDR3 DNA sequence: TGTGCCAGCAGCTTAGGGGAGGGAATCTTGAACGAAGCTTTCTTT. Protein: CASSLGEGILNEAFF.

This clone has a count of ten or more. The chain links TRBV30 to TRBJ1-4; a possible D gene is TRBD1 (6 bases). Trimming took 7 bases from V and 6 from J, leaving 12 bases between them. The CDR3 consists of 12 residues. Germline V gene lookup returns CDR1 GTSNPN and CDR2 SVGIG (reference sequence). The CDR3 nucleotides read TGTGCCTACGACAGGTTGGATGAAAAACTGTTTTTT. Translated: CAYDRLDEKLFF.

The chain carries TRBV18 and TRBJ2-2, with TRBD2 as a possible D gene (5 bases). Deletions cut 4 bases from V and 5 bases from J, with 8 bases between. CDR1 is KGHSH and CDR2 is LQKENI in the germline V gene. This CDR3 has 13 amino acids. The chain's CDR3 is CASSLLGTGELFF. CDR3 sequence (DNA): TGTGCCAGCTCACTACTAGGAACCGGGGAGCTGTTTTTT.

This chain connects TRBV28 to TRBJ1-1; D possibly corresponds to TRBD1 (5 bases). The CDR3 covers 15 residues. Germline V CDR1 and CDR2: MDHEN, SYDVKM. V was trimmed by 1 base and J by 0 bases, leaving 9 bases between them. Here the CDR3 reads CASSLSGRMNTEAFF. CDR3 DNA sequence: TGTGCCAGCAGTTTATCGGGACGGATGAACACTGAAGCTTTCTTT.